These 8 T cell receptor beta chains came from one sample sequenced in a study of blood T cell repertoires in COVID-19. Produced via immunoSEQ multiplex PCR; TCRdb's table is partial and in-frame only. The repertoire consists of approximately 200,000 clones, with about 84% occurring once and the leading ten covering more than 5%. Input material: peripheral blood. The receptors shown here come from a woman in her twenties or thirties with acute or convalescent COVID-19.

The chain links TRBV6-6 to TRBJ1-2; no clear D. Germline V CDR1 and CDR2: MNHNY, SVGAGI (reference sequence). CDR3 length: 11 amino acids. The V and J ends lost 8 bases and 6 bases respectively, with 10 bases between them. The CDR3 DNA reads as TGTGCCAGCGGCCCCCGCCATGGCTACACCTTC. It yields the protein CASGPRHGYTF.

This CDR3 reads CASSRDSPNTEAFF. As DNA, the CDR3 is TGTGCCAGCAGTCGGGACAGCCCAAACACTGAAGCTTTCTTT. The chain combines TRBV6-5 with TRBJ1-1; 7 bases match TRBD1. The length of the CDR3 is 14 residues. Unmatched junction bases numbered 5, after V lost 5 bases and J lost 2 bases. Germline V gene data show CDR1 as MNHEY and CDR2 as SVGAGI.

J is TRBJ1-4 and V is TRBV28; D gene ambiguous. V was cut by 5 bases and J by 0 bases, with 7 bases left in between. CDR1 MDHEN and CDR2 SYDVKM come from the germline V gene. The CDR3 is 14 residues long. CDR3 amino acids: CASSRYATNEKLFF. The DNA of the CDR3 is TGTGCCAGCAGTCGCTATGCAACTAATGAAAAACTGTTTTTT.

The V gene is TRBV5-1, the J gene TRBJ1-3; D gene unclear. Germline assignment: CDR1 SGHRS and CDR2 YFSETQ. Trimming stripped 0 bases from V and 0 bases from J, with 10 bases between. The length of the CDR3 is 16 residues. The DNA for the CDR3 is TGCGCCAGCAGCTTGGAAACCAGAATCTCTGGAAACACCATATATTTT. Translated: CASSLETRISGNTIYF.

The chain uses TRBV29-1 and TRBJ1-2; no clear D gene. The V gene's germline CDR1 is SQVTM and CDR2 ANQGSEA. The CDR3 totals 14 residues. V was trimmed by 4 bases and J by 1 base, leaving 13 bases between them. The CDR3 reads CSVVAGSLNYGYTF. The CDR3 DNA follows: TGCAGCGTTGTTGCGGGAAGCCTTAACTATGGCTACACCTTC.

The gene calls are TRBV2 and TRBJ1-5; weak D call: TRBD1 (5 bases). The CDR3 is 17 amino acids. The V and J ends lost 8 bases and 7 bases respectively, with 27 bases between them. Germline CDR1 SNHLY, CDR2 FYNNEI. The CDR3 here is CASERSISGTSTQPQHF. CDR3 bases: TGTGCCAGCGAACGCTCAATTTCCGGGACTAGCACACAGCCCCAGCATTTT. Variable domain in full (rest from reference TRBV2 and TRBJ1-5): EPEVTQTPSHQVTQMGQEVILRCVPISNHLYFYWYRQILGQKVEFLVSFYNNEISEKSEIFDDQFSVERPDGSNFTLKIRSTKLEDSAMYFCASERSISGTSTQPQHFGDGTRLSIL.

CDR3 residues: CASSTQGAIGYGYTF. DNA for the CDR3: TGTGCCAGTAGTACTCAGGGGGCGATCGGCTATGGCTACACCTTC. The rearrangement joins TRBV19 to TRBJ1-2; 8 bases agree with TRBD1. The CDR3 is 15 residues long. CDR1 and CDR2 from the germline V gene are LNHDA and SQIVND (reference sequence). Trimming at V came to 4 bases and at J to 4 bases, leaving 8 bases not matched to a gene.

This clone was detected only a few times. CDR3 region: CASSLVSGAKDEQYF. DNA for the CDR3: TGTGCCAGCAGCTTGGTTAGCGGGGCCAAGGACGAGCAGTACTTC. The chain joins TRBV5-5 to TRBJ2-7; TRBD2 matches 8 bases. V shed 0 bases, J shed 5 bases, and the junction held 7 bases outside the gene matches. CDR3 length: 15 residues. In germline, CDR1 is SGHKS, CDR2 YYEKEE (reference sequence).